These 30 T cell receptor beta chains share one sample of origin, sequenced in a study of OX40 agonist ivuxolimab in advanced cancers. Produced via immunoSEQ multiplex PCR; TCRdb's table is partial and in-frame only. Among roughly 19,000 clones listed, approximately 85% were seen once. Here the sequenced sample was CD4+ or CD8+ T cells sorted from blood, taken in a trial of the OX40 agonist ivuxolimab. The receptors derive from an adult with an advanced solid tumor such as melanoma, head and neck, liver or kidney cancer.

The V and J genes are TRBV7-9 and TRBJ1-1; D is unresolved. V shed 5 bases and J shed 2 bases, with 9 bases lying between them. There are 13 residues in the CDR3. CDR1 is SEHNR and CDR2 is FQNEAQ in the germline V gene (reference sequence). Written as DNA, the CDR3 is TGTGCCAGCAGCCCGAGCTCTAACACTGAAGCTTTCTTT. Its translation: CASSPSSNTEAFF.

This rearrangement joins TRBV28 to TRBJ1-2; TRBD1 agrees at 7 bases. The V gene end was trimmed by 10 bases and the J gene end by 4 bases; junction bases not matched to a gene: 18. The CDR3 consists of 16 residues. CDR1 and CDR2 from the germline V gene are MDHEN and SYDVKM. The CDR3 spells CAISSTTGVLIYGYTF. CDR3 in DNA: TGTGCCATCTCGTCTACCACAGGGGTTCTCATCTATGGCTACACCTTC.

This rearrangement joins TRBV19 to TRBJ2-1; D remains unclear. The CDR3 runs 13 residues. The germline gives CDR1 LNHDA, CDR2 SQIVND (reference sequence). Trimming removed 5 bases from V and 2 bases from J, with 7 bases in between. CDR3 nucleotide sequence: TGTGCCAGTAGTCCAGGCGCCTACAATGAGCAGTTCTTC. It specifies CASSPGAYNEQFF.

This sequence joins TRBV7-3 and TRBJ1-1; D remains ambiguous. The CDR3 length is 16 residues. V gave up 2 bases and J gave up 0 bases, with 13 bases separating them. Germline V gene data show CDR1 as SGHTA and CDR2 as FQGTGA. Written as DNA, the CDR3 is TGTGCCAGCAGCTTATACCCGACCAGGATGAACACTGAAGCTTTCTTT. The encoded protein is CASSLYPTRMNTEAFF.

The chain is built from TRBV7-6 and TRBJ2-3; 7 bases align to TRBD1. The CDR3 extends over 17 amino acids. The J segment lost 4 bases and the V segment lost 2 bases, leaving 12 bases of the junction unmatched. Germline lookup yields CDR1 SGHVS and CDR2 FNYEAQ. CDR3 nucleotides: TGTGCCAGCAGCTTACCTACCCAGGGGGTAGGTGCAGATACGCAGTATTTT. Translation: CASSLPTQGVGADTQYF.

In this sample, this clone turned up a few times. This rearrangement joins TRBV5-8 to TRBJ2-7, with 8 bases aligning to TRBD2. V gave up 1 base and J gave up 3 bases; unmatched junction bases: 3. Germline lookup yields CDR1 SGHTS and CDR2 YDEGEE. The CDR3 spans 14 residues. This CDR3 reads CASSLPSGFYEQYF. The CDR3 nucleotides are TGTGCCAGCAGCTTGCCTAGCGGGTTCTACGAGCAGTACTTC. The full variable domain, rest sourced from reference TRBV5-8 and TRBJ2-7, is EAGVTQSPTHLIKTRGQQATLRCSPISGHTSVYWYQQALGLGLQFLLWYDEGEERNRGNFPPRFSGRQFPNYSSELNVNALELEDSALYLCASSLPSGFYEQYFGPGTRLTVT.

The chain carries TRBV27 and TRBJ2-7, with 7 bases fitting TRBD1. CDR3 length equals 15 residues. Trimming took 3 bases from V and 5 from J; bases not matched to a gene: 10. Germline lookup yields CDR1 MNHEY and CDR2 SMNVEV (reference sequence). The CDR3 protein is CASSLPGQNLHEQYF. DNA of the CDR3: TGTGCCAGCAGTTTGCCGGGACAGAACCTCCACGAGCAGTACTTC.

The chain is built from TRBV4-3 and TRBJ2-6, with D possibly TRBD1 on 5 matching bases. V was clipped by 0 bases and J by 1 base, with 7 bases between them. Germline V lookup: CDR1 LGHNA, CDR2 YSLEER. The CDR3 contains 16 residues. CDR3 residues: CASSQDAGSGANVLTF. The CDR3 DNA sequence: TGCGCCAGCAGCCAAGATGCAGGGTCTGGGGCCAACGTCCTGACTTTC.

This chain uses TRBV11-3 with TRBJ2-1, with TRBD1 identical over 8 bases. V shed 5 bases, J shed 2 bases, and the junction held 8 bases outside the gene matches. The CDR3 consists of 16 residues. Germline CDR1 and CDR2: SGHNT and YENEEA. In DNA, the CDR3 is TGTGCCAGCAGCACTAGGACAGGGATTACCTACAATGAGCAGTTCTTC. This translates into CASSTRTGITYNEQFF. The variable domain in full, with the rest retrieved from reference TRBV11-3 and TRBJ2-1, is EAGVVQSPRYKIIEKKQPVAFWCNPISGHNTLYWYLQNLGQGPELLIRYENEEAVDDSQLPKDRFSAERLKGVDSTLKIQPAELGDSAVYLCASSTRTGITYNEQFFGPGTRLTVL.

The CDR3 protein is CASSSILLDEQYF. CDR3 in DNA: TGTGCCAGCAGCTCTATTCTTTTAGACGAGCAGTACTTC. V usage is TRBV7-9 and J usage is TRBJ2-7; no definite D call. V lost 4 bases and J 5 bases, leaving 12 bases between the germline ends. Looked up from germline, CDR1 is SEHNR and CDR2 is FQNEAQ (reference sequence). The CDR3 contains 13 residues.

V and J are TRBV19 and TRBJ2-2; D perhaps matches TRBD1 (6 bases). CDR1 and CDR2 (germline): LNHDA, SQIVND (reference sequence). The CDR3 covers 16 residues. With 5 bases removed from V and 0 bases from J, the gap between germline ends came to 13 bases. This chain's CDR3 is CASSVDRNANTGELFF. For the CDR3, the DNA is TGTGCCAGTAGTGTTGACAGGAACGCGAACACCGGGGAGCTGTTTTTT.

This chain joins TRBV10-2 and TRBJ1-5, with D unresolved. V lost 2 bases, J lost 0 bases, and 8 bases lay in between. The CDR3 has 15 residues. The germline gives CDR1 WSHSY, CDR2 SAAADI. The CDR3 DNA is TGCGCCAGCAGTGAGCTGGGAGGTAGCAATCAGCCCCAGCATTTT. Amino acids: CASSELGGSNQPQHF.

The gene calls are TRBV30 and TRBJ1-2; maybe TRBD1 (5 bases). This CDR3 is 15 amino acids long. V lost 2 bases and J 0 bases, leaving 13 bases between the germline ends. Germline lookup yields CDR1 GTSNPN and CDR2 SVGIG (reference sequence). CDR3 region: CAWSKTTGTNYGYTF. CDR3 coding DNA: TGTGCCTGGAGTAAAACCACAGGAACTAACTATGGCTACACCTTC.

This clone has just one count. A much larger clone differs by one base, so this may be a read error. The rearrangement uses TRBV7-6 and TRBJ1-5, with D unresolved. Between the trimmed V and J ends, which lost 0 bases and 7 bases, there was a span of 7 bases. The germline V gene encodes CDR1 SGHVS and CDR2 FNYEAQ. The CDR3 has 13 residues. CDR3 in amino acids: CASSLAGRQPQHF. In DNA, the CDR3 is TGTGCCAGCAGCTTAGCGGGTCGCCAGCCCCAGCATTTT.

The chain links TRBV5-1 to TRBJ1-1, with D uncertain. Germline CDR1 is SGHRS and CDR2 is YFSETQ. The CDR3 covers 14 residues. Between the trimmed V and J ends, which lost 6 bases and 0 bases, there was a span of 12 bases. CDR3 in amino acids: CASTGGGMNTEAFF. CDR3 coding DNA: TGCGCCAGCACCGGCGGAGGGATGAACACTGAAGCTTTCTTT.

This chain joins TRBV5-1 and TRBJ2-7; D possibly corresponds to TRBD2 (6 bases). The germline V gene has CDR1 SGHRS and CDR2 YFSETQ. The CDR3 spans 13 residues. V dropped 4 bases and J dropped 5 bases, with 13 bases sitting between them. The CDR3 is CASSHRTTNEQYF. DNA for the CDR3: TGCGCCAGCAGCCACCGGACTACTAACGAGCAGTACTTC.

The chain employs TRBV13 and TRBJ2-3; D uncertain. The CDR3 covers 15 residues. The V and J ends lost 1 base and 2 bases respectively, with 10 bases between them. CDR1 and CDR2 (germline): PRHDT, FYEKMQ (reference sequence). The CDR3 sequence is CASSLVAQDTDTQYF. The CDR3 DNA follows: TGTGCCAGCAGCTTAGTAGCCCAGGACACAGATACGCAGTATTTT.

The chain couples TRBV7-9 to TRBJ2-7, with 7 bases that match TRBD1. CDR3 length: 14 amino acids. In germline, CDR1 is SEHNR, CDR2 FQNEAQ (reference sequence). V was pared by 5 bases and J by 4 bases, with 8 bases of the junction left unmatched. CDR3 nucleotide sequence: TGTGCCAGCAGCCCCTCGGGACAGAAGTACGAGCAGTACTTC. The encoded protein is CASSPSGQKYEQYF.

The CDR3 region is CASSIWTANYGYTF. DNA of the CDR3: TGTGCCAGTAGTATTTGGACGGCTAACTATGGCTACACCTTC. V usage is TRBV19 and J usage is TRBJ1-2, with D hard to call. This CDR3 is built from 14 residues. Germline CDR1 is LNHDA and CDR2 is SQIVND (reference sequence). The V end lost 3 bases, the J end lost 0 bases, and 8 bases lay between the germline ends.

This chain uses TRBV7-8 with TRBJ2-7, with 8 bases matching TRBD1. This CDR3 region has 14 residues. Per germline, CDR1 SGHVS and CDR2 FQNEAQ. Germline trimming cut 5 bases from V and 4 bases from J; bases unmatched to any gene: 7. CDR3 in DNA: TGTGCCAGCAGCCACGGACAGGGTCATTACGAGCAGTACTTC. Translating gives CASSHGQGHYEQYF.

This clone has just one count. In DNA form, the CDR3 reads TGTGCCAGCAGGGACCCGGGACAGGTTTTCGCTTTCTTT. Translation gives CASRDPGQVFAFF. This rearrangement joins TRBV2 to TRBJ1-1, with 8 bases lining up with TRBD1. The CDR3 runs to 13 residues. Germline V gene data show CDR1 as SNHLY and CDR2 as FYNNEI. V lost 6 bases to trimming and J lost 11 bases; unmatched junction nucleotides: 11.

By frequency in the sample, this clone is large. V and J are TRBV2 and TRBJ2-7, with a weak D call TRBD1 (5 bases). Trimming took off 3 bases at V and 0 bases at J, with 9 bases between the two ends. The length of the CDR3 is 14 residues. Germline lookup yields CDR1 SNHLY and CDR2 FYNNEI. This CDR3 is CASSDPDISYEQYF. The CDR3 region has the DNA TGTGCCAGCAGTGATCCGGACATCTCCTACGAGCAGTACTTC.

V is TRBV19 and J is TRBJ1-1, with a tentative D call TRBD1 (6 bases). The V end lost 6 bases, the J end lost 2 bases, and 13 bases lay between the germline ends. Germline CDR1 is LNHDA and CDR2 is SQIVND (reference sequence). CDR3 size: 14 residues. The CDR3 DNA reads TGTGCCAGTAGAAACAGGGTGGGCAACACTGAAGCTTTCTTT. This sequence encodes CASRNRVGNTEAFF.

The chain uses TRBV27 and TRBJ1-6; perhaps TRBD1 as D (6 bases). The CDR3 consists of 16 residues. The germline gives CDR1 MNHEY, CDR2 SMNVEV (reference sequence). The V gene lost 3 bases and the J gene lost 9 bases, with 18 bases spanning the gap. In DNA form, the CDR3 reads TGTGCCAGCAGTTTCAGTACCGGCAGGGGTGGTTCACCCCTCCACTTT. The encoded protein is CASSFSTGRGGSPLHF.

The J gene is TRBJ1-2, the V gene TRBV7-8; D is perhaps TRBD1 (6 bases). This CDR3 comprises 16 residues. Germline V gene lookup returns CDR1 SGHVS and CDR2 FQNEAQ. V was cut by 5 bases and J by 8 bases, with 24 bases left in between. The CDR3 here is CASSPGRGASPRGYTF. Written as DNA, the CDR3 is TGTGCCAGCAGCCCCGGGAGGGGGGCTTCCCCAAGAGGCTACACCTTC.

J is TRBJ2-3 and V is TRBV2, with D unresolved. This CDR3 spans 13 amino acids. V was cut by 8 bases and J by 2 bases, with 11 bases left in between. Germline CDR1 and CDR2: SNHLY and FYNNEI. The CDR3 nucleotides are TGTGCCAGCTCCTCTTTGGCCACAGATACGCAGTATTTT. It encodes CASSSLATDTQYF.

The CDR3, as DNA: TGTGCCAGCAGCGCCTGGGACAGGTCCACCGCCCTAGGCGGCTACACCTTC. Its translation: CASSAWDRSTALGGYTF. This sequence joins TRBV9 and TRBJ1-2; 8 bases agree with TRBD1. Germline-derived CDR1 and CDR2 are SGDLS and YYNGEE. V was clipped by 3 bases and J by 8 bases; unmatched bases: 18. The CDR3 is 17 amino acids.

This chain connects TRBV19 to TRBJ1-5; D is undetermined. V lost 7 bases, J lost 5 bases, and 15 bases lay in between. The germline CDR1 and CDR2 sequences are LNHDA and SQIVND (reference sequence). This CDR3 is built from 14 residues. The CDR3 loop is CASTDLAAHQPQHF. Here the CDR3 DNA reads TGTGCCAGTACCGACTTGGCCGCGCATCAGCCCCAGCATTTT. The full variable domain, in which reference TRBV19 and TRBJ1-5 provide the parts outside the CDR3, is DGGITQSPKYLFRKEGQNVTLSCEQNLNHDAMYWYRQDPGQGLRLIYYSQIVNDFQKGDIAEGYSVSREKKESFPLTVTSAQKNPTAFYLCASTDLAAHQPQHFGDGTRLSIL.

The chain carries TRBV9 and TRBJ2-2; D unclear. Germline V gene data show CDR1 as SGDLS and CDR2 as YYNGEE. This CDR3 has 13 amino acids. Trimming took 1 base from V and 2 from J, leaving 3 bases between them. The CDR3, as DNA: TGTGCCAGCAGCGTATTTAACACCGGGGAGCTGTTTTTT. Its protein is CASSVFNTGELFF.

The CDR3 DNA follows: TGTGCCAGCAGCTCGGGGGCAGGGCCGCATCAGCCCCAGCATTTT. It yields the protein CASSSGAGPHQPQHF. The chain is built from TRBV7-8 and TRBJ1-5; a weak D match, TRBD1 (6 bases). There are 15 residues in the CDR3. CDR1 is SGHVS and CDR2 is FQNEAQ in the germline V gene. V was pared by 4 bases and J by 5 bases, with 15 bases between.